A selection of T cell receptor beta chains follows, all from one sample in a study of T cell changes during pregnancy in multiple sclerosis. Using immunoSEQ multiplex PCR, the repertoire was profiled, and TCRdb retains in-frame clones only, with some absent. Of approximately 88,000 clones listed, around 94% are singletons. This sample comprised peripheral blood, obtained in the third trimester of pregnancy. The receptor source for this set is a female donor with multiple sclerosis, enrolled in a pregnancy study. Both conserved end residues are part of each CDR3. A D gene is named only where the DNA matches it firmly. Size is omitted from some rows. Given values are once, few, many or a class for expanded clones.

d_call: TRBD1
v_call: TRBV5-1
clone_size: NA
j_call: TRBJ2-3
cdr3_nt: TGCGCCAGCAGCCCCGGGCAGGGGGCAGATACGCAGTATTTT
cdr3_aa: CASSPGQGADTQYF

d_call: TRBD1
v_call: TRBV11-3
clone_size: NA
j_call: TRBJ2-7
cdr3_nt: TGTGCCAGCAGCTTAGACGGACAGGGGGCGGACGAGCAGTACTTC
cdr3_aa: CASSLDGQGADEQYF

d_call: TRBD1
v_call: TRBV5-1
clone_size: NA
j_call: TRBJ1-1
cdr3_nt: TGCGCCAGCAGCTTGCGGAAGACAGGGGCGAACACTGAAGCTTTCTTT
cdr3_aa: CASSLRKTGANTEAFF

d_call: NA
v_call: TRBV19
clone_size: NA
j_call: TRBJ2-4
cdr3_nt: TGTGCCAGTAGATTAAAGCGGAAGAGGGAGACCAAAAACATTCAGTACTTC
cdr3_aa: CASRLKRKRETKNIQYF

d_call: TRBD2
v_call: TRBV13
clone_size: NA
j_call: TRBJ2-3
cdr3_nt: TGTGCCAGCAGCTTGGAGTGGGGTGCGGGAGGGCCGGTCACAGATACGCAGTATTTT
cdr3_aa: CASSLEWGAGGPVTDTQYF

d_call: TRBD1
v_call: TRBV4-1
clone_size: NA
j_call: TRBJ1-1
cdr3_nt: TGCGCCAGCAGCCAAGCAGGACAGGTGGAAGCTTTCTTT
cdr3_aa: CASSQAGQVEAFF

d_call: NA
v_call: TRBV10-1
clone_size: NA
j_call: TRBJ1-1
cdr3_nt: TGCGCCAGCAGTGAGTATCCGGGAAATGAAGCTTTCTTT
cdr3_aa: CASSEYPGNEAFF

d_call: TRBD1
v_call: TRBV10-3
clone_size: NA
j_call: TRBJ1-1
cdr3_nt: TGTGCCATCAGTTACACGGGACAGGGCGAAGCTTTCTTT
cdr3_aa: CAISYTGQGEAFF

d_call: TRBD1
v_call: TRBV27
clone_size: few
j_call: TRBJ2-4
cdr3_nt: TGTGCCAGCAGTTCGAACCTACGACAGGGTAGAAACATTCAGTACTTC
cdr3_aa: CASSSNLRQGRNIQYF

d_call: NA
v_call: TRBV27
clone_size: NA
j_call: TRBJ2-1
cdr3_nt: TGTGCCAGCAGTCCCGGGCGTGAGGACTACCTAAGCTCCTACAATGAGCAGTTCTTC
cdr3_aa: CASSPGREDYLSSYNEQFF

d_call: TRBD1
v_call: TRBV7-2
clone_size: NA
j_call: TRBJ2-7
cdr3_nt: TGTGCCAGCAGCCCGGGACAGGGGGCGGACGAGCAGTACTTC
cdr3_aa: CASSPGQGADEQYF

d_call: NA
v_call: TRBV27
clone_size: NA
j_call: TRBJ2-7
cdr3_nt: TGTGCCAGCAGTTTTAGGCGGTCCTACTACGAGCAGTACTTC
cdr3_aa: CASSFRRSYYEQYF

d_call: NA
v_call: TRBV7-9
clone_size: NA
j_call: TRBJ2-7
cdr3_nt: TGTGCCAGCAGCCGCGGACAGGGAGGGGACGAGCAGTACTTC
cdr3_aa: CASSRGQGGDEQYF

d_call: TRBD2
v_call: TRBV7-2
clone_size: NA
j_call: TRBJ2-5
cdr3_nt: TGTGCCAGCAGCTTGACCCCTAGCGGCGAGACCCAGTACTTC
cdr3_aa: CASSLTPSGETQYF

d_call: NA
v_call: TRBV6-5
clone_size: once
j_call: TRBJ1-5
cdr3_nt: TGTGCCAGCAGTTACTCAGAGTATCAGCCCCAGCATTTT
cdr3_aa: CASSYSEYQPQHF

d_call: TRBD2
v_call: TRBV10-3
clone_size: few
j_call: TRBJ2-7
cdr3_nt: TGTGCCATCAGTGTTGGCGGGAGGGGCGGCGAGCAGTACTTC
cdr3_aa: CAISVGGRGGEQYF

d_call: NA
v_call: TRBV29-1
clone_size: NA
j_call: TRBJ1-1
cdr3_nt: TGCAGCGTTCTGAGAGGAAACACTGAAGCTTTCTTT
cdr3_aa: CSVLRGNTEAFF

d_call: TRBD1
v_call: TRBV27
clone_size: NA
j_call: TRBJ1-1
cdr3_nt: TGTGCCAGCAGTCGACCGGGACAGGGGAGAACTGAAGCTTTCTTT
cdr3_aa: CASSRPGQGRTEAFF

d_call: NA
v_call: TRBV5-1
clone_size: NA
j_call: TRBJ2-1
cdr3_nt: TGCGCCAGCAGCTTGGCCCGGGGATGGGGGGACGAGCAGTTCTTC
cdr3_aa: CASSLARGWGDEQFF

d_call: NA
v_call: TRBV27
clone_size: NA
j_call: TRBJ1-3
cdr3_nt: TGTGCCAGCAGTTTTAACCCGACAGCATCTGGAAACACCATATATTTT
cdr3_aa: CASSFNPTASGNTIYF

d_call: NA
v_call: TRBV6-1
clone_size: NA
j_call: TRBJ1-2
cdr3_nt: TGTGCCAGCAGCGGACGGAAACGGGGCTATGGCTACACCTTC
cdr3_aa: CASSGRKRGYGYTF

d_call: NA
v_call: TRBV14
clone_size: NA
j_call: TRBJ1-5
cdr3_nt: TGTGCCAGCAGCCTTACAGGTTTCAATCAGCCCCAGCATTTT
cdr3_aa: CASSLTGFNQPQHF

d_call: TRBD2
v_call: TRBV5-4
clone_size: NA
j_call: TRBJ2-2
cdr3_nt: TGTGCCAGCAGCTCGCGACTAGCGGGACTCACCGGGGAGCTGTTTTTT
cdr3_aa: CASSSRLAGLTGELFF

d_call: TRBD2
v_call: TRBV7-9
clone_size: NA
j_call: TRBJ2-5
cdr3_nt: TGTGCCAGCAGCTTAGCCCTTACTAGCGGGAGTAAGGAAGAGACCCAGTACTTC
cdr3_aa: CASSLALTSGSKEETQYF

d_call: NA
v_call: TRBV7-9
clone_size: NA
j_call: TRBJ1-1
cdr3_nt: TGTGCCAGCAGCTTACAGGGGAACACTGAAGCTTTCTTT
cdr3_aa: CASSLQGNTEAFF

d_call: NA
v_call: TRBV10-3
clone_size: NA
j_call: TRBJ1-2
cdr3_nt: TGTGCCATCAGTGAGTCTCTTGTGTTTAACTATGGCTACACCTTC
cdr3_aa: CAISESLVFNYGYTF

d_call: NA
v_call: TRBV9
clone_size: NA
j_call: TRBJ2-1
cdr3_nt: TGTGCCAGCAGCGTAGAGGCGGCAGGGGCCATACTACACGATGAGCAGTTCTTC
cdr3_aa: CASSVEAAGAILHDEQFF

d_call: TRBD2
v_call: TRBV7-3
clone_size: NA
j_call: TRBJ2-5
cdr3_nt: TGTGCCAGCAGCCCCCCTCGACCCAGCGGGAGGCCCCGGTACTTC
cdr3_aa: CASSPPRPSGRPRYF

d_call: TRBD1
v_call: TRBV19
clone_size: NA
j_call: TRBJ2-5
cdr3_nt: TGTGCCAGTAGTATCGAGGCAGGGGGCCCAGAGACCCAGTACTTC
cdr3_aa: CASSIEAGGPETQYF

d_call: NA
v_call: TRBV28
clone_size: NA
j_call: TRBJ2-6
cdr3_nt: TGTGCCACCGAGTTCGGCTCTGGGGCCAACGTCCTGACTTTC
cdr3_aa: CATEFGSGANVLTF

d_call: TRBD1
v_call: TRBV7-9
clone_size: NA
j_call: TRBJ2-3
cdr3_nt: TGTGCCAGCAGCCGGGACAGGGGTGACATAGATACGCAGTATTTT
cdr3_aa: CASSRDRGDIDTQYF

d_call: TRBD2
v_call: TRBV30
clone_size: NA
j_call: TRBJ2-3
cdr3_nt: TGTGCCTGGAGATCCCGGGAGGTTTTAGATACGCAGTATTTT
cdr3_aa: CAWRSREVLDTQYF

d_call: NA
v_call: TRBV7-8
clone_size: NA
j_call: TRBJ2-5
cdr3_nt: TGTGCCAGCAGCCCCTGGGACTGGCAAGAGACCCAGTACTTC
cdr3_aa: CASSPWDWQETQYF

d_call: NA
v_call: TRBV28
clone_size: NA
j_call: TRBJ1-1
cdr3_nt: TGTGCCAGCAGGTTAGGGGGGACGGTGAACACTGAAGCTTTCTTT
cdr3_aa: CASRLGGTVNTEAFF

d_call: TRBD2
v_call: TRBV7-2
clone_size: NA
j_call: TRBJ2-1
cdr3_nt: TGTGCCAGCAGCTCCGGGAGGCTTGCCTACAATGAGCAGTTCTTC
cdr3_aa: CASSSGRLAYNEQFF

d_call: TRBD1
v_call: TRBV25-1
clone_size: NA
j_call: TRBJ1-1
cdr3_nt: TGTGCCAGCAGTGTCCGCGGACAGGGGATTGAAGCTTTCTTT
cdr3_aa: CASSVRGQGIEAFF

d_call: NA
v_call: TRBV7-2
clone_size: NA
j_call: TRBJ1-4
cdr3_nt: TGTGCCAGCAGCTTCCGGACGGGGAATAATGAAAAACTGTTTTTT
cdr3_aa: CASSFRTGNNEKLFF

d_call: NA
v_call: TRBV7-3
clone_size: NA
j_call: TRBJ2-5
cdr3_nt: TGTGCCAGCAGCTTAAATAGGGAGGAGACCCAGTACTTC
cdr3_aa: CASSLNREETQYF

d_call: NA
v_call: TRBV4-1
clone_size: NA
j_call: TRBJ2-5
cdr3_nt: TGCGCCAGCAGCCAAGGGGCAGGCTCCCAACAAGAGACCCAGTACTTC
cdr3_aa: CASSQGAGSQQETQYF

d_call: NA
v_call: TRBV14
clone_size: NA
j_call: TRBJ2-7
cdr3_nt: TGTGCCAGCAGCACTGGACTTAGTTGGTCCGAGCAGTACTTC
cdr3_aa: CASSTGLSWSEQYF

d_call: NA
v_call: TRBV7-3
clone_size: NA
j_call: TRBJ2-1
cdr3_nt: TGTGCCAGCAGCCACCGTCCGGGTCGACGGAATGAGCAGTTCTTC
cdr3_aa: CASSHRPGRRNEQFF

d_call: NA
v_call: TRBV6-1
clone_size: NA
j_call: TRBJ1-2
cdr3_nt: TGTGCCAGCAGTGTGGGACTCGGCTATGGCTACACCTTC
cdr3_aa: CASSVGLGYGYTF

d_call: NA
v_call: TRBV18
clone_size: NA
j_call: TRBJ2-2
cdr3_nt: TGTGCCAGCTCACCTGGGACTTCGAACACCGGGGAGCTGTTTTTT
cdr3_aa: CASSPGTSNTGELFF

d_call: NA
v_call: TRBV19
clone_size: NA
j_call: TRBJ1-5
cdr3_nt: TGTGCCAGTAGTATGGTGACAGATCAGCCCCAGCATTTT
cdr3_aa: CASSMVTDQPQHF